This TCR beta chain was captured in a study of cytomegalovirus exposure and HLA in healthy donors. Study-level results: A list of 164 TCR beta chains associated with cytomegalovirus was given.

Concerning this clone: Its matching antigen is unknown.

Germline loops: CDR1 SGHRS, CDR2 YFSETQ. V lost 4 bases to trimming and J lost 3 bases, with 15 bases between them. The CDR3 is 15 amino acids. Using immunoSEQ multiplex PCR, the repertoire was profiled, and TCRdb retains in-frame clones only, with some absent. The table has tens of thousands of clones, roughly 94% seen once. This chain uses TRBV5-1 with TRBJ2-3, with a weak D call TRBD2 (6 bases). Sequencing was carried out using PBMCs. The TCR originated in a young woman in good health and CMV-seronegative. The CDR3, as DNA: TGCGCCAGCAGCAAGGCAGGACTACCGACAGATACGCAGTATTTT. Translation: CASSKAGLPTDTQYF.